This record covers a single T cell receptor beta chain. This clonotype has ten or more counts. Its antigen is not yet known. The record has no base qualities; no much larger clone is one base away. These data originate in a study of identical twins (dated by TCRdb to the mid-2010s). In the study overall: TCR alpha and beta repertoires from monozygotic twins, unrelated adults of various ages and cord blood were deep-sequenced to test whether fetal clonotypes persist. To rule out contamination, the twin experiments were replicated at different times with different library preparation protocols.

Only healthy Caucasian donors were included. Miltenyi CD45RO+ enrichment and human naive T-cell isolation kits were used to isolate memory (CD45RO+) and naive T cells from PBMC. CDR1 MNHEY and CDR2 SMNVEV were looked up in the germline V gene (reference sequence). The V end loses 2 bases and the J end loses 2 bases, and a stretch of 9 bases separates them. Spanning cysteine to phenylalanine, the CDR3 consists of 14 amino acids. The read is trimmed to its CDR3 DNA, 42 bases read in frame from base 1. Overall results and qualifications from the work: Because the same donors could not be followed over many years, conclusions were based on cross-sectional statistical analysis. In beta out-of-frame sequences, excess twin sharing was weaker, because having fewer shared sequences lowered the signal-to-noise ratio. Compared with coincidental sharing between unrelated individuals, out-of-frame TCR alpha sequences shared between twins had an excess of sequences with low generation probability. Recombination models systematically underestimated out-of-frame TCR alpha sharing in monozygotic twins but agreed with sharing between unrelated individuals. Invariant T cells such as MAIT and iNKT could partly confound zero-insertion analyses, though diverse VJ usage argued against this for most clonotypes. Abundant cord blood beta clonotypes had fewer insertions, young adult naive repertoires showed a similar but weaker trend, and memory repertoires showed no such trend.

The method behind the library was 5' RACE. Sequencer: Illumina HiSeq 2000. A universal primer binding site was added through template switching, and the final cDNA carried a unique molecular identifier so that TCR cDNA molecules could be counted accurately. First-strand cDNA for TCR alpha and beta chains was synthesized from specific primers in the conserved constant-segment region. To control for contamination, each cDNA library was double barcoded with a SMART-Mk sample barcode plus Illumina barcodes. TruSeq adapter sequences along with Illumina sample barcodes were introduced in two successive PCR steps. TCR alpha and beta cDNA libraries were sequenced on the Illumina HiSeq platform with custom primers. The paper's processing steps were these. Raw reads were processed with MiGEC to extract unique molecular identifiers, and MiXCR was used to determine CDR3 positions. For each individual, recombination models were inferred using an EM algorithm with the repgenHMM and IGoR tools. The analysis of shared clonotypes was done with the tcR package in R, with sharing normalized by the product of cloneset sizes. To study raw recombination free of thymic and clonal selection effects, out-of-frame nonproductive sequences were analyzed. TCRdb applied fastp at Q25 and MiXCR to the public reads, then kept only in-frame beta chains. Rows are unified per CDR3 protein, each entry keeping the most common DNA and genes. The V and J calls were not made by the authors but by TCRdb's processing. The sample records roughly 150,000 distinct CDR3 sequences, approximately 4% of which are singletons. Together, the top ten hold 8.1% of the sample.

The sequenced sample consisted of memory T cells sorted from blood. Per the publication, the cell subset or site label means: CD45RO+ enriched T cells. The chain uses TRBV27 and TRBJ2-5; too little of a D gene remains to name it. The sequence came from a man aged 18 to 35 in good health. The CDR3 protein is CASSLNGIQETQYF. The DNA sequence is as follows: TGTGCCAGCAGTTTAAATGGGATACAAGAGACCCAGTACTTC.